These T cell receptor beta chains were read from a single sample in a study of long-term antiretroviral therapy in people with HIV. TCRdb keeps only in-frame clones here, not all; method: immunoSEQ multiplex PCR. The sample comprises about 19,000 clones, 79% of which are singletons, and roughly 6.5% rests with the top ten. The specimen comprised unsorted PBMCs, sampled at the start of antiretroviral therapy, before treatment. The receptors derive from a man younger than 35 with HIV. Both conserved end residues are part of each CDR3. The order of the fields is clone size, D gene, J gene, V gene, CDR3 DNA, CDR3 protein. D genes are given only for firm matches. Clone size is stated in some rows and not others, as once, few, many or a class when expanded.

abundance: -
d_gene: TRBD1
j_gene: TRBJ2-7
v_gene: TRBV19
CDR3nt: TGTGCCAGTAGTCAGGGGGTTACCTACGAGCAGTACTTC
CDR3aa: CASSQGVTYEQYF

abundance: -
d_gene: -
j_gene: TRBJ1-1
v_gene: TRBV19
CDR3nt: TGTGCCACCTCATCGGGGTACACTGAAGCTTTCTTT
CDR3aa: CATSSGYTEAFF

abundance: -
d_gene: -
j_gene: TRBJ1-2
v_gene: TRBV7-9
CDR3nt: TGTGCCAGCAGCTCGCCGGACAGTTATGGCTACACCTTC
CDR3aa: CASSSPDSYGYTF

abundance: -
d_gene: TRBD2
j_gene: TRBJ2-1
v_gene: TRBV29-1
CDR3nt: TGCAGCGCGGCTAGGACTAGCGGGATCTACAATGAGCAGTTCTTC
CDR3aa: CSAARTSGIYNEQFF

abundance: -
d_gene: TRBD2
j_gene: TRBJ2-7
v_gene: TRBV7-8
CDR3nt: TGTGCCAGCAGCCCCCGGACTAGCGGGAGTTACGAGCAGTACTTC
CDR3aa: CASSPRTSGSYEQYF

abundance: -
d_gene: -
j_gene: TRBJ2-6
v_gene: TRBV28
CDR3nt: TGTGCCAGCAGTTTAACAGGGTTTGGGGCCAACGTCCTGACTTTC
CDR3aa: CASSLTGFGANVLTF

abundance: -
d_gene: -
j_gene: TRBJ1-1
v_gene: TRBV19
CDR3nt: TGTGCCAGTATCCTGAGGGGGGCTGGAGGCACTGAAGCTTTCTTT
CDR3aa: CASILRGAGGTEAFF

abundance: -
d_gene: -
j_gene: TRBJ2-2
v_gene: TRBV10-2
CDR3nt: TGCGCCAGCAGTGAGGTGGTTGGGGAGCTGTTTTTT
CDR3aa: CASSEVVGELFF

abundance: few
d_gene: -
j_gene: TRBJ2-1
v_gene: TRBV5-5
CDR3nt: TGTGCCAGCAACCTTTACAGGGCCAATGAGCAGTTCTTC
CDR3aa: CASNLYRANEQFF

abundance: few
d_gene: TRBD2
j_gene: TRBJ2-5
v_gene: TRBV5-6
CDR3nt: TGTGCCAGCAGCTGGTGGACTAGCGGGAGGGCCTTCGGAGAGACCCAGTACTTC
CDR3aa: CASSWWTSGRAFGETQYF

abundance: -
d_gene: -
j_gene: TRBJ2-7
v_gene: TRBV2
CDR3nt: TGTGCCAGCAGTGAAGACATATTGACTTCCTACGAGCAGTACTTC
CDR3aa: CASSEDILTSYEQYF

abundance: -
d_gene: -
j_gene: TRBJ2-7
v_gene: TRBV5-3
CDR3nt: TGTGCCAGAAGCTTGGATCCGGGGGCCTACGAGCAGTACTTC
CDR3aa: CARSLDPGAYEQYF

abundance: -
d_gene: -
j_gene: TRBJ2-1
v_gene: TRBV2
CDR3nt: TGTGCCAGCAGTGGTGGCAGGCTGCAGTTCTTC
CDR3aa: CASSGGRLQFF

abundance: -
d_gene: TRBD2
j_gene: TRBJ2-1
v_gene: TRBV30
CDR3nt: TGTGCCTGGGACGACAGCTGGACTAGCGGGATCAGTGAGCAGTTCTTC
CDR3aa: CAWDDSWTSGISEQFF

abundance: -
d_gene: -
j_gene: TRBJ1-2
v_gene: TRBV28
CDR3nt: TGTGCCAGCAGTAACTATGGCTACACCTTC
CDR3aa: CASSNYGYTF

abundance: -
d_gene: -
j_gene: TRBJ2-1
v_gene: TRBV6-6
CDR3nt: TGTGCCAGCAGTAGCGGGCCAGACAATGAGCAGTTCTTC
CDR3aa: CASSSGPDNEQFF

abundance: few
d_gene: -
j_gene: TRBJ2-7
v_gene: TRBV19
CDR3nt: TGTGCCAGTAGTATTACGGCGGACCCCTCCTACGAGCAGTACTTC
CDR3aa: CASSITADPSYEQYF

abundance: -
d_gene: -
j_gene: TRBJ2-1
v_gene: TRBV15
CDR3nt: TGTGCCACCAGCAGAGTTGTGGGACGGAGCTCCTACAATGAGCAGTTCTTC
CDR3aa: CATSRVVGRSSYNEQFF

abundance: -
d_gene: TRBD2
j_gene: TRBJ2-5
v_gene: TRBV29-1
CDR3nt: TGCAGCGCGACTAGCGCGCCGACCCAGTACTTC
CDR3aa: CSATSAPTQYF

abundance: -
d_gene: -
j_gene: TRBJ2-3
v_gene: TRBV9
CDR3nt: TGTGCCAGTTCCCATCTGGGCCACAACACAGATACGCAGTATTTT
CDR3aa: CASSHLGHNTDTQYF

abundance: once
d_gene: -
j_gene: TRBJ2-7
v_gene: TRBV5-1
CDR3nt: TGCGCCAGCAGCTTGGGGGACTCCAAGACCTACGAGCAGTACTTC
CDR3aa: CASSLGDSKTYEQYF

abundance: -
d_gene: -
j_gene: TRBJ2-3
v_gene: TRBV7-8
CDR3nt: TGTGCCAGCAGCTTGGAAAACGGGATAGATACGCAGTATTTT
CDR3aa: CASSLENGIDTQYF

abundance: few
d_gene: -
j_gene: TRBJ2-7
v_gene: TRBV29-1
CDR3nt: TGCAGCGGAAGTCAGAACTCCTACGAGCAGTACTTC
CDR3aa: CSGSQNSYEQYF

abundance: -
d_gene: -
j_gene: TRBJ1-1
v_gene: TRBV5-1
CDR3nt: TGCGCCAGCAGCTTGATCTCTAATAGGAACACTGAAGCTTTCTTT
CDR3aa: CASSLISNRNTEAFF

abundance: few
d_gene: -
j_gene: TRBJ2-7
v_gene: TRBV28
CDR3nt: TGTGCCAGCAGTTTATTAGGACCCCACGAGCAGTACTTC
CDR3aa: CASSLLGPHEQYF

abundance: -
d_gene: -
j_gene: TRBJ1-4
v_gene: TRBV18
CDR3nt: TGTGCCAGCTCCGGGGGTAATAATGAAAAACTGTTTTTT
CDR3aa: CASSGGNNEKLFF

abundance: -
d_gene: -
j_gene: TRBJ1-2
v_gene: TRBV5-1
CDR3nt: TGCGCCAGCAGCTCTACGGGAGGGGGCTATGGCTACACCTTC
CDR3aa: CASSSTGGGYGYTF

abundance: -
d_gene: -
j_gene: TRBJ1-4
v_gene: TRBV9
CDR3nt: TGTGCCAGCAGCGTTGAAACAGGGTTTAGGCTGAATTTT
CDR3aa: CASSVETGFRLNF